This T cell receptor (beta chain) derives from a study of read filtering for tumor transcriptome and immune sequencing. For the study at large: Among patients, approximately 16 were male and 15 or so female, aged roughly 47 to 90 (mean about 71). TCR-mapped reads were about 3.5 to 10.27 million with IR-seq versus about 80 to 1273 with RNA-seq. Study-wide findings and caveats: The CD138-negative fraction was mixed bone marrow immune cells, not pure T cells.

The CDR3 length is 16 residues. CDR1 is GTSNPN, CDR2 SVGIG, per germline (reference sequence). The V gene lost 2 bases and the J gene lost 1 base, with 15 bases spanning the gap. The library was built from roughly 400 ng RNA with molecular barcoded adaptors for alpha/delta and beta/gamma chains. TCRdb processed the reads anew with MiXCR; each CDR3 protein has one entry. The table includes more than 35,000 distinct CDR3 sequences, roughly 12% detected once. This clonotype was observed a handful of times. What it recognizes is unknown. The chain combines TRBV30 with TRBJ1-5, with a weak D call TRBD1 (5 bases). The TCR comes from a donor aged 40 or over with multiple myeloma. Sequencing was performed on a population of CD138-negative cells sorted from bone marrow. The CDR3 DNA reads TGTGCCTGGAGTTCCGGGGCCGCCCGAAGCAATCAGCCCCAGCATTTT. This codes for CAWSSGAARSNQPQHF.